This T cell receptor (beta chain) was recovered during a study of lymphopenia after photon versus proton radiotherapy. CDR1 MNHEY and CDR2 SMNVEV come from the germline V gene (reference sequence). The CDR3 runs to 15 residues. V was pared by 0 bases and J by 2 bases, with 11 bases between. Concerning this clone: Its antigen is not known.

Some clones are missing from TCRdb's copy, which holds only in-frame ones; the method was immunoSEQ multiplex PCR. The sample has fewer than 35,000 clones; under 90% are singletons. Notes on the study in general: Better survival with proton therapy was suggested as possible, not demonstrated.

The clonotype originates from a woman aged 45-65 years with pancreatic cancer. This specimen consisted of peripheral blood, obtained from a patient treated with photon-based radiotherapy. The genes are TRBV27 and TRBJ2-7, with D uncertain. CDR3 protein: CASSLSGPEAYEQYF. The CDR3 DNA is TGTGCCAGCAGTTTATCAGGGCCCGAGGCCTACGAGCAGTACTTC.